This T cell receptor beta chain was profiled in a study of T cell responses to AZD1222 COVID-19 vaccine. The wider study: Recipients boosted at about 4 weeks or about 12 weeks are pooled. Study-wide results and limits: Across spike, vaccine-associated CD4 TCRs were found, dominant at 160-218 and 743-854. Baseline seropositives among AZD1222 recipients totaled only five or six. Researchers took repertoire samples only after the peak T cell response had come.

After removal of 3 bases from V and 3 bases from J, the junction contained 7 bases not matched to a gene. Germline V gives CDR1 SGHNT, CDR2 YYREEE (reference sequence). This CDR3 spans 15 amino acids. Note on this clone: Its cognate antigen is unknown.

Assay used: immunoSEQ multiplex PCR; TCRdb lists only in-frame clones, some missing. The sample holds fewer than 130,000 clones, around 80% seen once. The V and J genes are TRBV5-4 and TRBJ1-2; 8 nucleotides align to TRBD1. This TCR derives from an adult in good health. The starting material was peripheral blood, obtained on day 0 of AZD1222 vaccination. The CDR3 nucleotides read TGTGCCAGCAGCTCTCGTCAGGGGGCGGACTATGGCTACACCTTC. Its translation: CASSSRQGADYGYTF. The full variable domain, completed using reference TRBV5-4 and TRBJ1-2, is ETGVTQSPTHLIKTRGQQVTLRCSSQSGHNTVSWYQQALGQGPQFIFQYYREEENGRGNFPPRFSGLQFPNYSSELNVNALELDDSALYLCASSSRQGADYGYTFGSGTRLTVV.